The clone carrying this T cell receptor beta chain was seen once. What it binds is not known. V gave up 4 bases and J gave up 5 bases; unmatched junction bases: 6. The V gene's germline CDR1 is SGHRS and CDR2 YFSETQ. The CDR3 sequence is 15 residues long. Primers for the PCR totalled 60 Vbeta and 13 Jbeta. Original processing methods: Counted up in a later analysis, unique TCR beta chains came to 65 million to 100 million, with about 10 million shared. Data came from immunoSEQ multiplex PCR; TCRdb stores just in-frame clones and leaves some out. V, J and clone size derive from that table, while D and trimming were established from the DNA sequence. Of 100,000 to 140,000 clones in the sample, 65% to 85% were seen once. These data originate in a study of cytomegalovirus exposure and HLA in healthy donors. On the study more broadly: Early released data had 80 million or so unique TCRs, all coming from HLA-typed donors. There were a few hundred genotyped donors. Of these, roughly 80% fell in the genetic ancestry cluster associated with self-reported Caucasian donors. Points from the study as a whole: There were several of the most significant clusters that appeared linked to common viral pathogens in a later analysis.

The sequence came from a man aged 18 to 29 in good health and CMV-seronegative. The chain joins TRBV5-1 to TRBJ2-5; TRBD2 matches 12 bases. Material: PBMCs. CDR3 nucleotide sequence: TGCGCCAGCAGCCCCTACGGGACTAGCGGGGAGACCCAGTACTTC. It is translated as CASSPYGTSGETQYF.